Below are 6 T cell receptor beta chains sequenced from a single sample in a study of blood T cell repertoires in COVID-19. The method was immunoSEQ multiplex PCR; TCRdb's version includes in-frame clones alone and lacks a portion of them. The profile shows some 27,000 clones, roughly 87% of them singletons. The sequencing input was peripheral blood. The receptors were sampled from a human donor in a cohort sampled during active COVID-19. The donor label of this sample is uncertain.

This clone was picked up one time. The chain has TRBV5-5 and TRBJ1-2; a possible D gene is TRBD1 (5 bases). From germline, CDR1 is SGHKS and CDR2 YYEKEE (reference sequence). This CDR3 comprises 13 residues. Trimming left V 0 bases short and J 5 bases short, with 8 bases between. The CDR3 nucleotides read TGTGCCAGCAGCTTGGTGGCAGGGTATGGCTACACCTTC. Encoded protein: CASSLVAGYGYTF.

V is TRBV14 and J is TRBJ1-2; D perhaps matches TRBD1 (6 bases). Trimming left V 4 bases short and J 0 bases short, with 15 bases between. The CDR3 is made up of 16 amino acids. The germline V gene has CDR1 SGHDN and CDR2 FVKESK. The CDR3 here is CASSPWTAGPNYGYTF. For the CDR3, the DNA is TGTGCCAGCAGCCCCTGGACAGCGGGACCTAACTATGGCTACACCTTC.

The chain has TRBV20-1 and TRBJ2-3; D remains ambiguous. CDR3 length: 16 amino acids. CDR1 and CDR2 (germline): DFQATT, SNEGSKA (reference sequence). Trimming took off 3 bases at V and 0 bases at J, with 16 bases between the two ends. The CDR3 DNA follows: TGCAGTGCTAGTGCCCTGGAGTCAACTAGCACAGATACGCAGTATTTT. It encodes CSASALESTSTDTQYF.

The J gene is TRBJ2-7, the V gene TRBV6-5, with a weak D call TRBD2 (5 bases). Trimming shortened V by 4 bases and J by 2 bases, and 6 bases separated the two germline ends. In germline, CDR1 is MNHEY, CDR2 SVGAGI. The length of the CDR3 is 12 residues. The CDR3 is CASSSGTYEQYF. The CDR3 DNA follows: TGTGCCAGCAGTTCCGGGACCTACGAGCAGTACTTC.

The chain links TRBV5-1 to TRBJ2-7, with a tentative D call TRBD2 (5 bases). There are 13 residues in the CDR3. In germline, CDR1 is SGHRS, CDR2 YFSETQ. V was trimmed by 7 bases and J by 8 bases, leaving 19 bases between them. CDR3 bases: TGCGCCAGCCGCCCCGACCTGGACTCCAAGCAGTACTTC. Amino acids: CASRPDLDSKQYF.

CDR3 in amino acids: CATSSARGGTGELFF. The CDR3 DNA reads TGTGCCACCAGCAGCGCCAGGGGCGGCACCGGGGAGCTGTTTTTT. The chain joins TRBV15 to TRBJ2-2, with D maybe TRBD1 (6 bases). The CDR3 has 15 amino acids. Germline V CDR1 and CDR2: LNHNV, YYDKDF (reference sequence). V lost 3 bases and J lost 4, with 12 bases in between.